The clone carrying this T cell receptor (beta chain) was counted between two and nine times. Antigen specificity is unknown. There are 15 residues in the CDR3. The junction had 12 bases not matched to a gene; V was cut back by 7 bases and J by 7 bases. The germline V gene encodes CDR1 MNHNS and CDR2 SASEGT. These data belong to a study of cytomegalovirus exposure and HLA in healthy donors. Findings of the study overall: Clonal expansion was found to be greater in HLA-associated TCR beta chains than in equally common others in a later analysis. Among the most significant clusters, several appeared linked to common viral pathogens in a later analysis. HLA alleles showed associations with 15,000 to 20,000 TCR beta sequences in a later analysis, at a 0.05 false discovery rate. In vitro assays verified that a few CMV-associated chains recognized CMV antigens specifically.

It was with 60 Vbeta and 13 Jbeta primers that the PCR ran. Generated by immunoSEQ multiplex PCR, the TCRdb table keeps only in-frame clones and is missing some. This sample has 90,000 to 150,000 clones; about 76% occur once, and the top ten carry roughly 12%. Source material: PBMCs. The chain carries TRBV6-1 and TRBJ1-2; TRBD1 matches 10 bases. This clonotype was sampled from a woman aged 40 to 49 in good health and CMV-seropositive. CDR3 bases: TGTGCCAGCAACCAACCGGGACAGGGGATTTCTGGCTACACCTTC. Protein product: CASNQPGQGISGYTF.